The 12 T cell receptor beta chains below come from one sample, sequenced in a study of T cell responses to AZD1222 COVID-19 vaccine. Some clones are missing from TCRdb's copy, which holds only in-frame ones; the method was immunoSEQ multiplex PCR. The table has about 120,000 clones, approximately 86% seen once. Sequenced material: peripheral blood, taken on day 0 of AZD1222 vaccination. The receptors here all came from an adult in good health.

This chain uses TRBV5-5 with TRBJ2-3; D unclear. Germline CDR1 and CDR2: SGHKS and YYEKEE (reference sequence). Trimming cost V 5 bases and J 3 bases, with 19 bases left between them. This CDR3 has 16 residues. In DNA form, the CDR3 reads TGTGCCAGCAGGTTTACCCCTGATCCTGGGACAGATACGCAGTATTTT. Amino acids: CASRFTPDPGTDTQYF.

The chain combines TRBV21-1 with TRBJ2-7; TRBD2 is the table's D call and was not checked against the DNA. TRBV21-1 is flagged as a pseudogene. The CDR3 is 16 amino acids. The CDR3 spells CASSKGTSGGTYEQYF. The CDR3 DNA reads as TGTGCCAGCAGCAAAGGGACTAGCGGGGGAACCTACGAGCAGTACTTC.

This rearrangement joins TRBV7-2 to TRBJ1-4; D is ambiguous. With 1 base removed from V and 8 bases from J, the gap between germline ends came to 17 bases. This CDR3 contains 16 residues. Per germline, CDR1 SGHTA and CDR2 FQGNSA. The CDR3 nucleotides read TGTGCCAGCAGCTTAGGTTCGGGAGGCCGGACGGAAAAACTGTTTTTT. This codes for CASSLGSGGRTEKLFF.

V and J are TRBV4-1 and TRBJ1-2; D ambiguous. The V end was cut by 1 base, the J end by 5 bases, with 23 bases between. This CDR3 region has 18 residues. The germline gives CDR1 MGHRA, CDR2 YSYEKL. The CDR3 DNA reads TGCGCCAGCAGCCAAGTGGATACCGGGGTCACTGTCGGGTATGGCTACACCTTC. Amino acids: CASSQVDTGVTVGYGYTF.

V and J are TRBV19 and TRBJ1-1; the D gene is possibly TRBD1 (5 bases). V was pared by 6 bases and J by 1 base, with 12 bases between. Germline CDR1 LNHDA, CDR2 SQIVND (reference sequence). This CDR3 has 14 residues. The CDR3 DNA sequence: TGTGCCAGTAGCCCGCTAGGGGAGAACACTGAAGCTTTCTTT. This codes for CASSPLGENTEAFF. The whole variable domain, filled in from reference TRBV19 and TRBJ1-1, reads DGGITQSPKYLFRKEGQNVTLSCEQNLNHDAMYWYRQDPGQGLRLIYYSQIVNDFQKGDIAEGYSVSREKKESFPLTVTSAQKNPTAFYLCASSPLGENTEAFFGQGTRLTVV.

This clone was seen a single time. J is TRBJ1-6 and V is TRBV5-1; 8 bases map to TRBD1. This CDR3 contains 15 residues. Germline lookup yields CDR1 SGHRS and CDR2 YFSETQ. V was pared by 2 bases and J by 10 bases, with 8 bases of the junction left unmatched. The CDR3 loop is CASSFMGQEGSPLHF. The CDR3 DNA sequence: TGCGCCAGCAGCTTTATGGGACAGGAGGGATCACCCCTCCACTTT.

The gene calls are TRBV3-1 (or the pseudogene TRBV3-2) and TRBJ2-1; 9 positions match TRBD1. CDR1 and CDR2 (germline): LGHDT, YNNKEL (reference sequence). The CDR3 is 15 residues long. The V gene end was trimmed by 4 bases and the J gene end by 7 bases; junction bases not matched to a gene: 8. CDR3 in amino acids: CASSPTGTGSNEQFF. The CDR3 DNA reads TGTGCCAGCAGCCCTACCGGGACAGGGAGTAATGAGCAGTTCTTC.

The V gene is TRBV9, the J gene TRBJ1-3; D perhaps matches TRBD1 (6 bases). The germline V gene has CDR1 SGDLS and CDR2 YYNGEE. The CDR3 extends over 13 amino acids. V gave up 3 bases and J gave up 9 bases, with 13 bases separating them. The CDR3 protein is CASSDRGRGTIYF. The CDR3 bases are TGTGCCAGCAGCGACCGGGGGCGCGGCACCATATATTTT. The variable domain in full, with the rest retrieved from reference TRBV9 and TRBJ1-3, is DSGVTQTPKHLITATGQRVTLRCSPRSGDLSVYWYQQSLDQGLQFLIQYYNGEERAKGNILERFSAQQFPDLHSELNLSSLELGDSALYFCASSDRGRGTIYFGEGSWLTVV.

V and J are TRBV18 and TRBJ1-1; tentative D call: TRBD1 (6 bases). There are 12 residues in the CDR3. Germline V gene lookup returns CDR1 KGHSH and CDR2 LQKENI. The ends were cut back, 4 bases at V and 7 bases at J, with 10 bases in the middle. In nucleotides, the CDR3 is TGTGCCAGCTCACTCGGGGGCGTTGAAGCTTTCTTT. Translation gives CASSLGGVEAFF.

CDR3 in amino acids: CASSSWGGLNTEAFF. Here the CDR3 DNA reads TGTGCCAGCAGCTCCTGGGGGGGTCTGAACACTGAAGCTTTCTTT. The J gene is TRBJ1-1, the V gene TRBV5-6; D might be TRBD1 (5 bases). The V and J ends lost 3 bases and 0 bases respectively, with 12 bases between them. The germline V gene has CDR1 SGHDT and CDR2 YYEEEE. The CDR3 totals 15 residues.

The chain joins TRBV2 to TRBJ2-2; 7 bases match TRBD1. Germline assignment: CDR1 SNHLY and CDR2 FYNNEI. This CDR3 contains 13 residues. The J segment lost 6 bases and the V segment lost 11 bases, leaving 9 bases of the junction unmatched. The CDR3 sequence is CADQDRTAGELFF. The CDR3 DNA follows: TGTGCCGATCAGGACAGGACGGCCGGGGAGCTGTTTTTT.

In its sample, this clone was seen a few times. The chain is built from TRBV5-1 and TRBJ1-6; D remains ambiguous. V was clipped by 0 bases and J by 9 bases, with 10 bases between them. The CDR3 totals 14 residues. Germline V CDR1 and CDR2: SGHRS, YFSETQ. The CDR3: CASSLGARGSPLHF. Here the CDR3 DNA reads TGCGCCAGCAGCTTGGGGGCGCGGGGTTCACCCCTCCACTTT. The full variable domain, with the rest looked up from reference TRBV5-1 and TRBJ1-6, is KAGVTQTPRYLIKTRGQQVTLSCSPISGHRSVSWYQQTPGQGLQFLFEYFSETQRNKGNFPGRFSGRQFSNSRSEMNVSTLELGDSALYLCASSLGARGSPLHFGNGTRLTVT.